The clone carrying this T cell receptor (beta chain) has only a few counts. This entry is derived from a study of T cells in Graves' hyperthyroidism and ophthalmopathy. Study information: Peripheral blood was collected at initial diagnosis, before any treatment.

The CDR3 totals 15 residues. Trimming pared 1 base from V and 0 bases from J, leaving 10 bases between. The V gene's germline CDR1 is LGHNA and CDR2 YSLEER. Amplified TCR beta CDR3 regions derived from RNA transcripts. HTBI primers drove first-round RT-PCR of the TCR CDR3. A single record per CDR3 protein comes from TCRdb applying MiXCR to the multiplex PCR reads. Here the sample spans approximately 630,000 distinct CDR3 sequences, roughly 17% being singletons. The sequence was obtained from a woman aged 25 to 45 with Graves' hyperthyroidism. V and J are TRBV4-3 and TRBJ2-7; no reliable D call. The sequenced sample consisted of blood. CDR3 nucleotide sequence: TGCGCCAGCAGCCAAGGGGGTCTAAACTCCTACGAGCAGTACTTC. This codes for CASSQGGLNSYEQYF.